These 22 T cell receptor beta chains were all obtained from the same sample, sequenced in a study of shared clonotypes between healthy human individuals (dated by TCRdb to 2018 to 2021). To prepare the library, the immunoSEQ multiplex PCR assay was applied. TCRdb's version of the immuneACCESS table is confined to in-frame rearrangements and falls short of the full clone set. An unresolved V gene accounts for under half of the shortfall where checked; the remainder is of unknown origin. Within this sample are fewer than 1.8 million clones, with around 98.5% of them counted one time only. The ten largest clones add up to about 0.34% of the sample. The sequenced sample was naive CD4+ T cells sorted from blood. Reading the label with the study, this specimen's cell subset or site is: CD45RA+ positively selected. All receptors derive from a man aged 25-40 years in good health.

The chain couples TRBV6-5 to TRBJ2-2; 8 bases align to TRBD1. The J segment lost 7 bases and the V segment lost 8 bases, leaving 6 bases of the junction unmatched. The CDR3 covers 13 residues. Looked up from germline, CDR1 is MNHEY and CDR2 is SVGAGI. Here the CDR3 reads CASSQGAVGELFF. The CDR3 DNA reads TGTGCCAGCTCTCAGGGGGCGGTCGGGGAGCTGTTTTTT.

This chain joins TRBV6-1 and TRBJ1-5; unclear D gene. The length of the CDR3 is 11 residues. The germline CDR1 and CDR2 sequences are MNHNS and SASEGT. Deletions cut 7 bases from V and 9 bases from J, with 10 bases between. The CDR3 DNA sequence: TGTGCCAGCATGACGAATTTGCCCCAGCATTTT. Its translation is CASMTNLPQHF.

The gene calls are TRBV28 and TRBJ2-7; 9 bases line up with TRBD2. This CDR3 comprises 17 residues. Trimming took 1 base from V and 6 from J; bases not matched to a gene: 13. Germline assignment: CDR1 MDHEN and CDR2 SYDVKM. CDR3 in amino acids: CASSLLLAGPSPSEQYF. CDR3 bases: TGTGCCAGCAGTTTATTACTAGCGGGCCCCTCTCCTAGCGAGCAGTACTTC.

This clone is a singleton in its sample. The chain joins TRBV7-9 to TRBJ1-5; D is ambiguous. From germline, CDR1 is SEHNR and CDR2 FQNEAQ (reference sequence). The CDR3 has 16 amino acids. Trimming took off 7 bases at V and 3 bases at J, with 19 bases between the two ends. The CDR3 region is CASTTAGEVNNQPQHF. In DNA, the CDR3 is TGTGCCAGCACCACAGCCGGGGAGGTTAACAATCAGCCCCAGCATTTT.

The chain links TRBV5-1 to TRBJ1-2; possible D gene TRBD1, 6 bases. Germline-derived CDR1 and CDR2 are SGHRS and YFSETQ. The CDR3 contains 14 residues. V was shortened by 4 bases and J by 1 base, with 11 bases between the two germline ends. CDR3: CASSDRGGNYGYTF. The CDR3 DNA reads as TGCGCCAGCAGCGACCGAGGGGGTAACTATGGCTACACCTTC.

The chain employs TRBV7-9 and TRBJ1-2, with unresolved D. The CDR3 is made up of 14 amino acids. Trimming left V 4 bases short and J 4 bases short, with 13 bases between. Germline CDR1 reads SEHNR; CDR2 reads FQNEAQ (reference sequence). In nucleotides, the CDR3 is TGTGCCAGCAGCTCGACGGCAGGATTCTATGGCTACACCTTC. Translation: CASSSTAGFYGYTF.

This sequence joins TRBV5-6 and TRBJ2-1; 10 positions agree with TRBD2. With 4 bases clipped from V and 5 bases from J, the junction kept 9 bases outside the gene matches. The V gene's germline CDR1 is SGHDT and CDR2 YYEEEE. The CDR3 consists of 16 residues. The CDR3 coding sequence is TGTGCCAGCAGCGCTCCTAGCGGGAGTTTTGACAATGAGCAGTTCTTC. This codes for CASSAPSGSFDNEQFF.

In DNA form, the CDR3 reads TGTGCCAGCAGCGATAGCGGGAGGGCCAGTACAGATACGCAGTATTTT. Translating gives CASSDSGRASTDTQYF. The chain combines TRBV13 with TRBJ2-3, with 11 bases identical to TRBD2. CDR3 length: 16 amino acids. V shed 5 bases and J 3 bases; nucleotides not matched to a gene: 7. Looked up from germline, CDR1 is PRHDT and CDR2 is FYEKMQ (reference sequence).

The V call is TRBV29-1, the J call TRBJ1-2; TRBD1 matches 8 bases. The CDR3 runs to 17 residues. V was clipped by 1 base and J by 7 bases; unmatched bases: 17. The germline V gene has CDR1 SQVTM and CDR2 ANQGSEA. CDR3 nucleotide sequence: TGCAGCGTTGAAGCTGATTGGAACAGGGGGTTGGACCTTGGCTACACCTTC. Translation: CSVEADWNRGLDLGYTF. Together with reference TRBV29-1 and TRBJ1-2, the CDR3 gives the full variable domain: SAVISQKPSRDICQRGTSLTIQCQVDSQVTMMFWYRQQPGQSLTLIATANQGSEATYESGFVIDKFPISRPNLTFSTLTVSNMSPEDSSIYLCSVEADWNRGLDLGYTFGSGTRLTVV.

The genes are TRBV5-1 and TRBJ1-4, with D unclear. The germline V and J ends were trimmed by 4 bases and 8 bases, with 15 bases remaining between them. This CDR3 is 14 amino acids long. Germline V gives CDR1 SGHRS, CDR2 YFSETQ. CDR3 residues: CASSPWGSEEKLFF. For the CDR3, the DNA is TGCGCCAGCAGCCCCTGGGGAAGCGAGGAAAAACTGTTTTTT.

J is TRBJ1-3 and V is TRBV4-3; D is uncertain. V dropped 1 base and J dropped 8 bases, with 12 bases sitting between them. The CDR3 extends over 14 amino acids. The germline gives CDR1 LGHNA, CDR2 YSLEER. The DNA of the CDR3 is TGCGCCAGCAGCCAAGGGACGGTGGCGGACACCATATATTTT. It encodes CASSQGTVADTIYF.

V and J are TRBV4-3 and TRBJ1-4; D gene unclear. The V end lost 0 bases, the J end lost 8 bases, and 16 bases lay between the germline ends. This CDR3 has 16 residues. Looked up from germline, CDR1 is LGHNA and CDR2 is YSLEER. CDR3 nucleotides: TGCGCCAGCAGCCAAGATCCCACGGGCGCGGGGGAAAAACTGTTTTTT. This codes for CASSQDPTGAGEKLFF.

V and J are TRBV18 and TRBJ2-4; 7 nucleotides match TRBD2. Trimming at V came to 2 bases and at J to 5 bases, leaving 3 bases not matched to a gene. CDR3 length: 14 amino acids. Germline loops: CDR1 KGHSH, CDR2 LQKENI. In DNA, the CDR3 is TGTGCCAGCTCACCAGCGCTAGCGGAAAACATTCAGTACTTC. Amino acids: CASSPALAENIQYF.

The V call is TRBV5-1, the J call TRBJ1-1, with TRBD1 as a possible D gene (5 bases). The V end lost 2 bases, the J end lost 2 bases, and 13 bases lay between the germline ends. Germline CDR1 reads SGHRS; CDR2 reads YFSETQ. The CDR3 spans 15 residues. The CDR3 DNA sequence: TGCGCCAGCAGCTTACTCGTCGGGGCCAACACTGAAGCTTTCTTT. As protein: CASSLLVGANTEAFF.

V and J are TRBV7-9 and TRBJ2-7; unclear D gene. Germline loops: CDR1 SEHNR, CDR2 FQNEAQ (reference sequence). The ends were cut back, 6 bases at V and 0 bases at J, with 21 bases in the middle. CDR3 size: 17 residues. Written as DNA, the CDR3 is TGTGCCAGCAGAGACATACTCTCTCCAAAGGACTCCTACGAGCAGTACTTC. This gives the protein CASRDILSPKDSYEQYF. Variable domain in full (rest from reference TRBV7-9 and TRBJ2-7): DTGVSQNPRHKITKRGQNVTFRCDPISEHNRLYWYRQTLGQGPEFLTYFQNEAQLEKSRLLSDRFSAERPKGSFSTLEIQRTEQGDSAMYLCASRDILSPKDSYEQYFGPGTRLTVT.

This clone was observed a single time. The V gene is TRBV28, the J gene TRBJ2-1; no definite D call. This CDR3 contains 15 residues. V lost 2 bases and J lost 0, with 8 bases in between. Looked up from germline, CDR1 is MDHEN and CDR2 is SYDVKM. The CDR3 sequence: CASSLPASSYNEQFF. Here the CDR3 DNA reads TGTGCCAGCAGTTTACCAGCTAGCTCCTACAATGAGCAGTTCTTC.

The rearrangement joins TRBV7-8 to TRBJ2-7; weak D call: TRBD2 (5 bases). Germline lookup yields CDR1 SGHVS and CDR2 FQNEAQ. CDR3 length: 15 residues. V was clipped by 1 base and J by 4 bases, with 14 bases between them. The CDR3 reads CASSLVGLAPYEQYF. The CDR3 DNA reads TGTGCCAGCAGCTTAGTTGGGCTAGCTCCGTACGAGCAGTACTTC.

The rearrangement links TRBV4-3 to TRBJ1-3; D not resolved. The germline CDR1 and CDR2 sequences are LGHNA and YSLEER. CDR3 size: 18 residues. V was pared by 0 bases and J by 0 bases, with 15 bases between. The CDR3 DNA sequence: TGCGCCAGCAGCCAAGATTTCGGACTGATCCCCTCTGGAAACACCATATATTTT. It yields the protein CASSQDFGLIPSGNTIYF.

For the CDR3, the DNA is TGTGCCAGCAGTTACTCCCTGGGGGGTGGCAATCAGCCCCAGCATTTT. As protein: CASSYSLGGGNQPQHF. The chain links TRBV6-6 to TRBJ1-5; D might be TRBD1 (5 bases). The CDR3 extends over 16 amino acids. Trimming left V 0 bases short and J 2 bases short, with 11 bases between. Germline-derived CDR1 and CDR2 are MNHNY and SVGAGI (reference sequence).

Points on this clone: Other DNA sequences within the sample encode an identical CDR3. The rearrangement uses TRBV5-1 and TRBJ2-7; D uncertain. The CDR3 sequence is 14 residues long. Per germline, CDR1 SGHRS and CDR2 YFSETQ. Trimming removed 0 bases from V and 0 bases from J, with 7 bases in between. The CDR3 reads CASSLGTSSYEQYF. As DNA, the CDR3 is TGCGCCAGCAGCTTGGGAACCTCCTCCTACGAGCAGTACTTC.

CDR3 residues: CASSQEPGQAYYEQYF. The CDR3, as DNA: TGCGCCAGCAGCCAAGAACCGGGACAGGCATACTACGAGCAGTACTTC. The chain joins TRBV4-1 to TRBJ2-7; 8 bases fit TRBD1. Trimming cost V 0 bases and J 3 bases; bases outside gene matches: 7. Germline lookup yields CDR1 MGHRA and CDR2 YSYEKL. The CDR3 is 16 amino acids.

Only one count was recorded for this clone. The chain has TRBV10-3 and TRBJ2-1; the match to TRBD2 covers 7 bases. This CDR3 has 13 residues. Per germline, CDR1 ENHRY and CDR2 SYGVKD. V lost 9 bases and J lost 5; bases outside the gene matches: 7. CDR3 sequence reads: CAIRTSSHNEQFF. The DNA of the CDR3 is TGTGCCATTCGGACTAGTTCTCACAATGAGCAGTTCTTC.